This entry describes one TCR beta chain. The sample originates from a study of cytomegalovirus exposure and HLA in healthy donors. The PCR contained 60 Vbeta and 13 Jbeta primers. Data came from immunoSEQ multiplex PCR; TCRdb stores just in-frame clones and leaves some out. The data show around 130,000 clones, approximately 78% seen once. The TCR originated in a man in his forties or fifties in good health and CMV-seronegative. The specimen sequenced was PBMCs.

The CDR3 nucleotides read TGTGCCAGCAGCCCCTTCGGGTACGAGCAGTACTTC. Protein product: CASSPFGYEQYF. This rearrangement joins TRBV7-8 to TRBJ2-7; D is ambiguous. In germline, CDR1 is SGHVS, CDR2 FQNEAQ. The CDR3 spans 12 residues. Between the trimmed V and J ends, which lost 5 bases and 4 bases, there was a span of 9 bases.